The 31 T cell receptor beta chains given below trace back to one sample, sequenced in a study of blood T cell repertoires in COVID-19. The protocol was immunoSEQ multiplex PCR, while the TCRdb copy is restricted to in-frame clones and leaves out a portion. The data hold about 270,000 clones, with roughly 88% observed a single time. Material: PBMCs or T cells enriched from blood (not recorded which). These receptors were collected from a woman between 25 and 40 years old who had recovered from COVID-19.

As DNA, the CDR3 is TGTGCCAGTAGTAACGGCTACGAGCAGTACTTC. Protein product: CASSNGYEQYF. The chain is built from TRBV19 and TRBJ2-7, with unresolved D. V lost 4 bases and J lost 3, with 4 bases in between. Germline CDR1 is LNHDA and CDR2 is SQIVND (reference sequence). CDR3 size: 11 residues.

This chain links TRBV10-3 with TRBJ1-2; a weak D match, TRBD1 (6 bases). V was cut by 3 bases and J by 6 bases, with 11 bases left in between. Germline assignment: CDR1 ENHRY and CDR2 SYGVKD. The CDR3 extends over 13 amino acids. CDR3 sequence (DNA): TGTGCCATCAGTGAAACAGGGTACGATGGCTACACCTTC. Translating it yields CAISETGYDGYTF.

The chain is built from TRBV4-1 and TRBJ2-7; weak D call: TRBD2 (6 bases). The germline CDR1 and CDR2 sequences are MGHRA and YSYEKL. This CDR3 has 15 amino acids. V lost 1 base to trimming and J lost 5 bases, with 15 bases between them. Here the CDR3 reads CASSQVMGGPHEQYF. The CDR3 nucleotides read TGCGCCAGCAGCCAAGTTATGGGGGGACCCCACGAGCAGTACTTC.

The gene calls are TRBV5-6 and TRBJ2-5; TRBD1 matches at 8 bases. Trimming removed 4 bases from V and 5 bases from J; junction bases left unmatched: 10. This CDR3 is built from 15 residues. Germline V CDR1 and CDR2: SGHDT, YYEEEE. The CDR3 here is CASSRTTGGRETQYF. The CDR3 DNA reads TGTGCCAGCAGCCGAACCACAGGGGGAAGGGAGACCCAGTACTTC.

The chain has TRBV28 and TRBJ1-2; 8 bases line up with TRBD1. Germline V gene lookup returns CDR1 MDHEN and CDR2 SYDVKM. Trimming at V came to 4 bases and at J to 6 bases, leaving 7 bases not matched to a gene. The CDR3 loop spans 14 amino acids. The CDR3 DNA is TGTGCCAGCAGTTCCTTGGACAGGGTGCATGGCTACACCTTC. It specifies CASSSLDRVHGYTF.

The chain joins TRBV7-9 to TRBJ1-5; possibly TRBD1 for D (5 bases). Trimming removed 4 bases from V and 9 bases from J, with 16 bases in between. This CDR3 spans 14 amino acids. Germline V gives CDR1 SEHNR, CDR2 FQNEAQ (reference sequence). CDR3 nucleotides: TGTGCCAGCAGCTCCCAGGCCAGTCAGGGGCCCCAGCATTTT. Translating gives CASSSQASQGPQHF.

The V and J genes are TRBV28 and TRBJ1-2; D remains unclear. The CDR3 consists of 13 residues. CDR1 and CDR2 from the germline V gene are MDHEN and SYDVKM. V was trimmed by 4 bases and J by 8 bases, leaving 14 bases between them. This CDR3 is CASSSTVSNGYTF. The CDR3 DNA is TGTGCCAGCAGTTCTACAGTCTCGAACGGCTACACCTTC.

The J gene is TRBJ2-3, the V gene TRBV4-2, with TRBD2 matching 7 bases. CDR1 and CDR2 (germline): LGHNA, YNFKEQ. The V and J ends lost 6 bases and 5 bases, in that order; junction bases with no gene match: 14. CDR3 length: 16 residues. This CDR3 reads CASSRPLGAGKDTQYF. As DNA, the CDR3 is TGTGCCAGCAGTCGTCCGCTGGGAGCGGGAAAAGATACGCAGTATTTT.

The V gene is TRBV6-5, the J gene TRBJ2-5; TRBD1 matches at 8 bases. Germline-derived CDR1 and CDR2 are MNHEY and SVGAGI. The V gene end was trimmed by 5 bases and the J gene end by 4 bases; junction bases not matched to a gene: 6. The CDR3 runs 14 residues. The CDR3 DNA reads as TGTGCCAGCAGTCGACAGGGGCTAGGAGAGACCCAGTACTTC. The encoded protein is CASSRQGLGETQYF.

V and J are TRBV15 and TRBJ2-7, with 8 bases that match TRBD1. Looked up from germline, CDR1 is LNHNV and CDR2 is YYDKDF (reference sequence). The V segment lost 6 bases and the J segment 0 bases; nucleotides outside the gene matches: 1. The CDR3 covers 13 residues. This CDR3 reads CATRGQGSYEQYF. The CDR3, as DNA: TGTGCCACCAGAGGACAGGGCTCCTACGAGCAGTACTTC.

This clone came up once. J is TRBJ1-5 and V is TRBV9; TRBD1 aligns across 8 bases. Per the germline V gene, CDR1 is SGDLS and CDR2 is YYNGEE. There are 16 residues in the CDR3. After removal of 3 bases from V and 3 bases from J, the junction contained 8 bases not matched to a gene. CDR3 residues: CASSGQGATVNQPQHF. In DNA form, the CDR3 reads TGTGCCAGCAGCGGGCAGGGGGCGACGGTCAATCAGCCCCAGCATTTT.

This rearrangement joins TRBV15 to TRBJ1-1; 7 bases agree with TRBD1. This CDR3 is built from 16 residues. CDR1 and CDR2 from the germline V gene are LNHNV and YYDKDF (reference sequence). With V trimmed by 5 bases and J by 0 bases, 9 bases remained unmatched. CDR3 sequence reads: CATSGDRAPLNTEAFF. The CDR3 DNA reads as TGTGCCACCAGCGGCGACAGGGCACCCCTGAACACTGAAGCTTTCTTT. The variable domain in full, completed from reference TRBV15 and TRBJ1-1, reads DAMVIQNPRYQVTQFGKPVTLSCSQTLNHNVMYWYQQKSSQAPKLLFHYYDKDFNNEADTPDNFQSRRPNTSFCFLDIRSPGLGDTAMYLCATSGDRAPLNTEAFFGQGTRLTVV.

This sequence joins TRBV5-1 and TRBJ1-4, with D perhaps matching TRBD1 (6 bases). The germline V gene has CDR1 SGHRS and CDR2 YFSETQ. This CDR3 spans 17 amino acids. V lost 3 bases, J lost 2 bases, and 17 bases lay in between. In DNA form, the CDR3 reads TGCGCCAGCAGCTCCCCGACAGGCTCCGGGACTAATGAAAAACTGTTTTTT. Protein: CASSSPTGSGTNEKLFF.

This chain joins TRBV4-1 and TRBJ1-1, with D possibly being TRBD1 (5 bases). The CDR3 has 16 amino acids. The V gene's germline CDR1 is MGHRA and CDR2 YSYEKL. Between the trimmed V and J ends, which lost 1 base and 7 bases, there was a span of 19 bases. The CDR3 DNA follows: TGCGCCAGCAGCCAAGTGTTCAGGGCAATCAAAATTGAAGCTTTCTTT. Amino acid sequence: CASSQVFRAIKIEAFF.

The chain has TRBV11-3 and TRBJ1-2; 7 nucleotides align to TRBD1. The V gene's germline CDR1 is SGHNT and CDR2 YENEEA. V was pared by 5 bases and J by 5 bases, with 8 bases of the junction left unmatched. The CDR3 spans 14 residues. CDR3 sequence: CASSEEGQEYGYTF. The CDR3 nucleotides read TGTGCCAGCAGCGAAGAAGGACAGGAATATGGCTACACCTTC.

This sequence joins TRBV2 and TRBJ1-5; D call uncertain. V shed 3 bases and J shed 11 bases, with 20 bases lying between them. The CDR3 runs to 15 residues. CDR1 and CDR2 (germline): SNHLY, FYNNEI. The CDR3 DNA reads TGTGCCAGCAGTGAGAGGTTCGGTATAAACCTCTCCCAGCATTTT. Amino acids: CASSERFGINLSQHF.

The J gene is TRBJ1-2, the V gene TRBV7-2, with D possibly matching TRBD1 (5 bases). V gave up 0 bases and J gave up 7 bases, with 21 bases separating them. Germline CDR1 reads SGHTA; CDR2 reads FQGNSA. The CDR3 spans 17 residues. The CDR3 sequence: CASSLAAGKAIIRGYTF. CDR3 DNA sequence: TGTGCCAGCAGCTTAGCGGCAGGGAAGGCGATAATTCGTGGCTACACCTTC.

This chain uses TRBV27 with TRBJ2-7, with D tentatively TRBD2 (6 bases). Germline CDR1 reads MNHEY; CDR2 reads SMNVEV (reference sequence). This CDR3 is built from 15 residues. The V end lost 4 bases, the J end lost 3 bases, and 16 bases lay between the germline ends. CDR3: CASSSTGSGFYEQYF. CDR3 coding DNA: TGTGCCAGCAGTTCCACCGGGAGTGGTTTCTACGAGCAGTACTTC.

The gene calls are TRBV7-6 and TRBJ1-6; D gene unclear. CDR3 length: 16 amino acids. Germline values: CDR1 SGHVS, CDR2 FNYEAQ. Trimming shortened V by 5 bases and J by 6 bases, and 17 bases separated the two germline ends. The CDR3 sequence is CASSTPGGPPNSPLHF. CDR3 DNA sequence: TGTGCCAGCAGCACACCAGGAGGGCCCCCTAATTCACCCCTCCACTTT.

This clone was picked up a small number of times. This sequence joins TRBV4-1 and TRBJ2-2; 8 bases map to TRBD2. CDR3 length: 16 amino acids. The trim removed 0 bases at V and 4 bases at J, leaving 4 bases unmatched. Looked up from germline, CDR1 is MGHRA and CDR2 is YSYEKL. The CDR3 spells CASSQDPSGGTGELFF. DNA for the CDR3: TGCGCCAGCAGCCAAGATCCCAGCGGGGGCACCGGGGAGCTGTTTTTT.

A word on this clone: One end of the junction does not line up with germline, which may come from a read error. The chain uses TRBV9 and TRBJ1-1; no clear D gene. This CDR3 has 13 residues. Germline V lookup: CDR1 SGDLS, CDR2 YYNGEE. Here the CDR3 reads CASNVAGYSQAFF. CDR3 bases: TGTGCCAGCAACGTAGCAGGCTATTCGCAAGCTTTCTTT.

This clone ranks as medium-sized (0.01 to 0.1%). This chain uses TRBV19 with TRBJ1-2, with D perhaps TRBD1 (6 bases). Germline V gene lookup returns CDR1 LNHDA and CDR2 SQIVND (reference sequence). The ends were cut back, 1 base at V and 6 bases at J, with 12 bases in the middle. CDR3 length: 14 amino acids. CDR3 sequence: CASSIVGGDNGYTF. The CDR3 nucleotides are TGTGCCAGTAGTATAGTTGGGGGCGACAATGGCTACACCTTC.

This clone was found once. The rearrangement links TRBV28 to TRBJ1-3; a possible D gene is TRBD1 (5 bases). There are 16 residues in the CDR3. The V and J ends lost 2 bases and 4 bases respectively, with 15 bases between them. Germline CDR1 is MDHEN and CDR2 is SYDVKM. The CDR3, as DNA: TGTGCCAGCAGTTTAGGGACTTCTAGGGCGGGAAACACCATATATTTT. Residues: CASSLGTSRAGNTIYF.

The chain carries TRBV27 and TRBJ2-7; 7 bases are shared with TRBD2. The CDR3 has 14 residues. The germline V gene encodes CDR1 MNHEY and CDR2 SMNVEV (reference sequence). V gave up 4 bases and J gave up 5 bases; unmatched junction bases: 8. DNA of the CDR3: TGTGCCAGCAGTTCACGGGGGAGGGCGGACGAGCAGTACTTC. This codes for CASSSRGRADEQYF.

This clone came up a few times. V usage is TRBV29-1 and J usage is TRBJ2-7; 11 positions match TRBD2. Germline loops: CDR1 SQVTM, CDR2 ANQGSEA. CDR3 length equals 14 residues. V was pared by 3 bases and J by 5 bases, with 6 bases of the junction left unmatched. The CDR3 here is CSVELTSGGDEQYF. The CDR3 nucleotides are TGCAGCGTTGAGCTAACTAGCGGGGGAGACGAGCAGTACTTC.

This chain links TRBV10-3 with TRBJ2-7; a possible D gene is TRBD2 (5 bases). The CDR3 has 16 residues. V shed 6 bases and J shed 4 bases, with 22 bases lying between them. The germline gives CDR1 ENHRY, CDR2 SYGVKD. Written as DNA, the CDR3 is TGTGCCATCAGGGACTCAACTTATACAAAAGCATACGAGCAGTACTTC. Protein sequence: CAIRDSTYTKAYEQYF.

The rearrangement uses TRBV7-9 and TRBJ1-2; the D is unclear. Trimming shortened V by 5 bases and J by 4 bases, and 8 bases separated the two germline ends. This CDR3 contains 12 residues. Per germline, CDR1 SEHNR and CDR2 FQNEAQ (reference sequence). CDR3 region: CASSPGSYGYTF. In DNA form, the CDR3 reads TGTGCCAGCAGCCCCGGTAGCTATGGCTACACCTTC.

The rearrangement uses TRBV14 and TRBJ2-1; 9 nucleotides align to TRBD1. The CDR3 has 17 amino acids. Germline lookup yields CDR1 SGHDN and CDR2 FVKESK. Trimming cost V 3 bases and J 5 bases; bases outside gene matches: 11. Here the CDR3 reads CASSHLWGQGADNEQFF. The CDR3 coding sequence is TGTGCCAGCAGCCACCTTTGGGGACAGGGCGCAGACAATGAGCAGTTCTTC.

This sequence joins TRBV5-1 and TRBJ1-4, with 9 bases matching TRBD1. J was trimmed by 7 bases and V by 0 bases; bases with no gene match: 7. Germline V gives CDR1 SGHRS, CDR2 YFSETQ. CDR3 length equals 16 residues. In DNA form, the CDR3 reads TGCGCCAGCAGCTTGGGCGGGGACAGGGCCCTTGAAAAACTGTTTTTT. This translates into CASSLGGDRALEKLFF.

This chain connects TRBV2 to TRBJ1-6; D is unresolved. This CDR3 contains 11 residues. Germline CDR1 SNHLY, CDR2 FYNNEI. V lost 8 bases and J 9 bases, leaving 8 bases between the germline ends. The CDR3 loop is CASDGGSPLHF. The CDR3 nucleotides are TGTGCCAGCGACGGCGGTTCACCCCTCCACTTT.

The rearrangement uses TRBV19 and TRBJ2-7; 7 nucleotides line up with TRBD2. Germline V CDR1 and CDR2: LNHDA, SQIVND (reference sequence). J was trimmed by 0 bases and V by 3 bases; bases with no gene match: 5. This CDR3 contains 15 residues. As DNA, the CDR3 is TGTGCCAGTAGTATGGCCGGGAGGCCCTCCTACGAGCAGTACTTC. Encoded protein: CASSMAGRPSYEQYF.